The 23 T cell receptor beta chains reported below all come from one sample, sequenced in a study of blood T cell repertoires in COVID-19. Data came from immunoSEQ multiplex PCR; TCRdb stores just in-frame clones and leaves some out. The sample includes 130,000 or so clones, over 70% of them seen just once. Sample: peripheral blood. The receptor source for this set is a man aged 45 to 65 with active COVID-19.

The table lists this clone with a few counts. This sequence joins TRBV21-1 and TRBJ2-7; the table assigns TRBD1, which was not confirmed against the DNA. TRBV21-1 constitutes a pseudogene. The CDR3 loop spans 14 amino acids. The CDR3 is CASNYGQGHYEQYF. CDR3 DNA: TGTGCCAGCAACTACGGACAGGGCCACTACGAGCAGTACTTC.

This chain joins TRBV5-6 and TRBJ1-6; D unclear. V was pared by 4 bases and J by 4 bases, with 12 bases between. This CDR3 contains 15 residues. The germline V gene encodes CDR1 SGHDT and CDR2 YYEEEE. The DNA of the CDR3 is TGTGCCAGCAGCCCGGCAGGCCAGTATAATTCACCCCTCCACTTT. This encodes CASSPAGQYNSPLHF.

This chain connects TRBV7-9 to TRBJ2-2, with a possible D match to TRBD1 (6 bases). The CDR3 is 14 residues long. Trimming shortened V by 4 bases and J by 3 bases, and 9 bases separated the two germline ends. Germline lookup yields CDR1 SEHNR and CDR2 FQNEAQ (reference sequence). CDR3 amino acids: CASSWDTHTGELFF. CDR3 DNA sequence: TGTGCCAGCAGCTGGGACACCCACACCGGGGAGCTGTTTTTT.

The chain combines TRBV3-1 (or the pseudogene TRBV3-2) with TRBJ2-1, with 8 bases that match TRBD1. Germline-derived CDR1 and CDR2 are LGHDT and YNNKEL (reference sequence). V gave up 1 base and J gave up 3 bases; unmatched junction bases: 2. The CDR3 has 15 residues. CDR3 nucleotides: TGTGCCAGCAGCCAAGCAGGGGGCCACTACAATGAGCAGTTCTTC. Translated: CASSQAGGHYNEQFF.

For the CDR3, the DNA is TGTGCCAGCAGCCCCTCGACAGGGGGTAGGGGAAACTATGGCTACACCTTC. Translation gives CASSPSTGGRGNYGYTF. The chain couples TRBV3-1 (or the pseudogene TRBV3-2) to TRBJ1-2; TRBD1 matches 9 bases. The J segment lost 2 bases and the V segment lost 4 bases, leaving 11 bases of the junction unmatched. The CDR3 totals 17 residues. The germline CDR1 and CDR2 sequences are LGHDT and YNNKEL (reference sequence).

V gene TRBV18 combines with J gene TRBJ2-5; 9 positions agree with TRBD2. V shed 2 bases and J 5 bases; nucleotides not matched to a gene: 9. Germline loops: CDR1 KGHSH, CDR2 LQKENI. The CDR3 covers 16 residues. CDR3 in DNA: TGTGCCAGCTCACCAGAGGCAGCGGGGGGTGTGGAGACCCAGTACTTC. Protein sequence: CASSPEAAGGVETQYF.

This sequence joins TRBV5-4 and TRBJ2-2, with 8 bases matching TRBD2. Germline V gene sequence: CDR1 SGHNT, CDR2 YYREEE (reference sequence). The CDR3 is 15 residues long. The J segment lost 3 bases and the V segment lost 1 base, leaving 2 bases of the junction unmatched. The CDR3 spells CASSLSGGYTGELFF. The CDR3 bases are TGTGCCAGCAGCTTGTCGGGGGGGTACACCGGGGAGCTGTTTTTT.

The CDR3: CAWRSKGDTEAFF. CDR3 DNA sequence: TGTGCCTGGAGGTCGAAAGGGGACACTGAAGCTTTCTTT. The genes are TRBV30 and TRBJ1-1, with D possibly being TRBD1 (5 bases). V was trimmed by 3 bases and J by 3 bases, leaving 11 bases between them. CDR1 and CDR2 from the germline V gene are GTSNPN and SVGIG (reference sequence). The CDR3 sequence is 13 residues long.

The chain employs TRBV3-1 (or the pseudogene TRBV3-2) and TRBJ1-1; D gene uncertain. The CDR3 runs 14 residues. Germline-derived CDR1 and CDR2 are LGHDT and YNNKEL (reference sequence). V was pared by 1 base and J by 11 bases, with 17 bases between. The CDR3 nucleotides read TGTGCCAGCAGCCAAGCCCTTGGCGGACTGGGTGCTTTCTTT. Its protein is CASSQALGGLGAFF.

DNA of the CDR3: TGTGCCAGCAGCGTAGGTCCCTCCCCGGGGGGTGAAAAACTGTTTTTT. Translating it yields CASSVGPSPGGEKLFF. The V and J genes are TRBV9 and TRBJ1-4; tentative D call: TRBD1 (5 bases). Germline V gene sequence: CDR1 SGDLS, CDR2 YYNGEE. Trimming shortened V by 0 bases and J by 7 bases, and 16 bases separated the two germline ends. This CDR3 is built from 16 residues.

The V call is TRBV27, the J call TRBJ1-5; D unclear. CDR1 is MNHEY and CDR2 is SMNVEV in the germline V gene (reference sequence). There are 11 residues in the CDR3. Deletions cut 8 bases from V and 6 bases from J, with 8 bases between. For the CDR3, the DNA is TGTGCCAGCGGTAGCCGTCAGCCCCAGCATTTT. Protein product: CASGSRQPQHF.

The V and J genes are TRBV10-1 and TRBJ2-7, with 7 bases fitting TRBD2. The CDR3 loop spans 14 amino acids. V dropped 2 bases and J dropped 5; count of bases not matched to a gene: 6. CDR1 WNHNN and CDR2 SYGVQD come from the germline V gene (reference sequence). In DNA form, the CDR3 reads TGCGCCAGCAGTGAGCCCCTCCGGGGGGACGAGCAGTACTTC. Translated: CASSEPLRGDEQYF.

A remark on this clone: This CDR3 is also generated by other DNA sequences in the sample. The CDR3 region is CASSLAGIPGNEQFF. CDR3 coding DNA: TGCGCCAGCAGCTTGGCCGGTATCCCTGGCAATGAGCAGTTCTTC. The chain carries TRBV5-1 and TRBJ2-1; D unresolved. The CDR3 sequence is 15 residues long. Germline loops: CDR1 SGHRS, CDR2 YFSETQ. V was trimmed by 0 bases and J by 6 bases, leaving 13 bases between them.

V and J are TRBV7-2 and TRBJ2-1, with TRBD2 identical over 10 bases. The CDR3 sequence is 16 residues long. The ends lost 5 bases at V and 6 bases at J; junction bases unmatched: 10. CDR1 and CDR2 from the germline V gene are SGHTA and FQGNSA. In DNA form, the CDR3 reads TGTGCCAGCAGCACCAGAAGCGGGGGGGGACCCAATGAGCAGTTCTTC. It codes for CASSTRSGGGPNEQFF. The whole variable domain, remainder taken from reference TRBV7-2 and TRBJ2-1, is GAGVSQSPSNKVTEKGKDVELRCDPISGHTALYWYRQSLGQGLEFLIYFQGNSAPDKSGLPSDRFSAERTGGSVSTLTIQRTQQEDSAVYLCASSTRSGGGPNEQFFGPGTRLTVL.

The rearrangement uses TRBV2 and TRBJ1-2; the match to TRBD1 covers 8 bases. J gave up 8 bases and V 5 bases, and 7 bases lay outside the gene matches. CDR1 SNHLY and CDR2 FYNNEI come from the germline V gene. The CDR3 has 13 amino acids. As DNA, the CDR3 is TGTGCCAGCAGTCCGGGACAGGCGAGGGGCTACACCTTC. Encoded protein: CASSPGQARGYTF.

This clone has just one count. The chain carries TRBV7-9 and TRBJ1-1; no reliable D call. V was pared by 2 bases and J by 4 bases, with 8 bases between. CDR3 length: 13 amino acids. CDR1 is SEHNR and CDR2 is FQNEAQ in the germline V gene (reference sequence). The CDR3, as DNA: TGTGCCAGCAGCTTACAAGGGAGCACTGAAGCTTTCTTT. It encodes CASSLQGSTEAFF. The full variable domain, its missing parts supplied by reference TRBV7-9 and TRBJ1-1, is DTGVSQNPRHKITKRGQNVTFRCDPISEHNRLYWYRQTLGQGPEFLTYFQNEAQLEKSRLLSDRFSAERPKGSFSTLEIQRTEQGDSAMYLCASSLQGSTEAFFGQGTRLTVV.

This chain joins TRBV2 and TRBJ1-2, with a tentative D call TRBD1 (6 bases). This CDR3 has 13 amino acids. Germline assignment: CDR1 SNHLY and CDR2 FYNNEI. The ends were cut back, 4 bases at V and 5 bases at J, with 11 bases in the middle. The CDR3 sequence is CASSGTGQYGYTF. The CDR3, as DNA: TGTGCCAGCAGTGGAACAGGACAGTATGGCTACACCTTC.

This chain links TRBV7-9 with TRBJ2-5, with TRBD1 identical over 7 bases. This CDR3 spans 14 amino acids. With 4 bases clipped from V and 2 bases from J, the junction kept 4 bases outside the gene matches. Germline-derived CDR1 and CDR2 are SEHNR and FQNEAQ (reference sequence). The CDR3 DNA follows: TGTGCCAGCAGCTCCCACAGGGGACAAGAGACCCAGTACTTC. The encoded protein is CASSSHRGQETQYF.

The V and J genes are TRBV4-1 and TRBJ1-3; D is perhaps TRBD1 (5 bases). Germline CDR1 reads MGHRA; CDR2 reads YSYEKL. The CDR3 sequence is 16 residues long. The V end was cut by 4 bases, the J end by 2 bases, with 15 bases between. The CDR3 sequence is CASSPAGSGTGNTIYF. The CDR3 bases are TGCGCCAGCAGCCCAGCCGGGTCAGGGACTGGAAACACCATATATTTT.

This clone has more than one count but fewer than ten. The chain recombines TRBV2 with TRBJ1-5; maybe TRBD1 (5 bases). The CDR3 runs to 14 residues. V gave up 8 bases and J gave up 1 base, with 12 bases separating them. Germline-derived CDR1 and CDR2 are SNHLY and FYNNEI. The CDR3 bases are TGTGCCAGCGTGGCGGGACTAAGCAATCAGCCCCAGCATTTT. Its protein is CASVAGLSNQPQHF.

J is TRBJ2-6 and V is TRBV6-2 or TRBV6-3; 7 bases fit TRBD1. This CDR3 has 19 residues. The J segment lost 0 bases and the V segment lost 6 bases, leaving 14 bases of the junction unmatched. Per germline, CDR1 MNHEY and CDR2 SVGEGT. The CDR3 region has the DNA TGTGCCAGCAGGCCTCGGGGACAGATTAACCACTCTGGGGCCAACGTCCTGACTTTC. It encodes CASRPRGQINHSGANVLTF.

The V call is TRBV5-1, the J call TRBJ2-3; the match to TRBD1 covers 7 bases. The CDR3 covers 16 residues. The germline V gene encodes CDR1 SGHRS and CDR2 YFSETQ. V shed 0 bases and J 2 bases; nucleotides not matched to a gene: 6. The DNA of the CDR3 is TGCGCCAGCAGCTTGGAACAGGGGTTACCCACAGATACGCAGTATTTT. As protein: CASSLEQGLPTDTQYF.

V is TRBV27 and J is TRBJ2-7, with TRBD1 as a possible D gene (6 bases). The CDR3 runs 15 residues. Between the trimmed V and J ends, which lost 3 bases and 0 bases, there was a span of 12 bases. CDR1 and CDR2 from the germline V gene are MNHEY and SMNVEV (reference sequence). CDR3 region: CASSLWGRFSYEQYF. The DNA of the CDR3 is TGTGCCAGCAGTTTGTGGGGGCGATTCTCCTACGAGCAGTACTTC.